The entry below describes one T cell receptor beta chain. Its matching antigen is unknown. This sample stems from a study of PD-1 blockade in classical Hodgkin lymphoma. Trimming left V 2 bases short and J 5 bases short, with 18 bases between. The germline CDR1 and CDR2 sequences are KGHSH and LQKENI. The CDR3 runs 16 residues. Data came from immunoSEQ multiplex PCR; TCRdb stores just in-frame clones and leaves some out. This sample yields approximately 93,000 clones, of which roughly 78% are seen a single time; roughly 9.4% belongs to the top ten. As for time point: cycle 4 day 1 (C4D1), after about 6 weeks of nivolumab. Each of the patients experienced relapse following autologous stem cell transplantation, and their brentuximab vedotin exposure differed. Study-level results: The study found complete responders had baseline diversity similar to newly diagnosed patients. When nivolumab was started under 1 year after ASCT, patients were excluded. With CD4+ cells, TCR diversity rose significantly by C4D1, but not with CD8+ cells.

The receptor comes from a human donor with classical Hodgkin lymphoma. Sequencing was performed on peripheral blood mononuclear cells (PBMCs), taken before the fourth cycle of nivolumab. This sequence joins TRBV18 and TRBJ1-1, with D hard to call. The CDR3 nucleotides read TGTGCCAGCTCACCAGCTCCCGGACCTATGGGGACTGAAGCTTTCTTT. This encodes CASSPAPGPMGTEAFF.